The 32 T cell receptor beta chains reported below all come from one sample, sequenced in a study of T cell responses to AZD1222 COVID-19 vaccine. Only in-frame clones appear in the TCRdb table, and some are missing; sequencing was by immunoSEQ multiplex PCR. Altogether some 120,000 clones are present, around nine tenths being singletons, with the ten largest covering under 3.5%. The sample consisted of peripheral blood, taken on day 0 of AZD1222 vaccination. These receptors were obtained from an adult in good health.

The V and J genes are TRBV2 and TRBJ2-4, with 9 bases matching TRBD1. Trimming took 5 bases from V and 8 from J; bases not matched to a gene: 7. CDR1 SNHLY and CDR2 FYNNEI come from the germline V gene. This CDR3 has 14 amino acids. DNA of the CDR3: TGTGCCAGCAGTCGGGACAGGGTGAGGGACATTCAGTACTTC. Translation: CASSRDRVRDIQYF.

The chain joins TRBV27 to TRBJ2-3; 8 bases match TRBD1. V lost 2 bases to trimming and J lost 4 bases; unmatched junction nucleotides: 5. The CDR3 covers 15 residues. Looked up from germline, CDR1 is MNHEY and CDR2 is SMNVEV (reference sequence). CDR3: CASSLKDRAADTQYF. In DNA, the CDR3 is TGTGCCAGCAGTTTAAAGGACAGGGCAGCAGATACGCAGTATTTT.

The chain is built from TRBV18 and TRBJ1-5, with D tentatively TRBD1 (6 bases). The V gene lost 2 bases and the J gene lost 0 bases, with 11 bases spanning the gap. Germline V gives CDR1 KGHSH, CDR2 LQKENI. CDR3 size: 16 residues. CDR3 DNA sequence: TGTGCCAGCTCACCAGGGGGCCCTTATAGCAATCAGCCCCAGCATTTT. Amino acids: CASSPGGPYSNQPQHF.

This clone appeared a single time. J is TRBJ2-1 and V is TRBV19; D unresolved. CDR1 is LNHDA and CDR2 is SQIVND in the germline V gene (reference sequence). The CDR3 is 17 residues long. Trimming took off 7 bases at V and 1 base at J, with 20 bases between the two ends. The CDR3: CASNGRYTTNSYNEQFF. CDR3 nucleotide sequence: TGTGCCAGTAACGGCCGGTACACAACAAATTCCTACAATGAGCAGTTCTTC. Variable domain in full (rest from reference TRBV19 and TRBJ2-1): DGGITQSPKYLFRKEGQNVTLSCEQNLNHDAMYWYRQDPGQGLRLIYYSQIVNDFQKGDIAEGYSVSREKKESFPLTVTSAQKNPTAFYLCASNGRYTTNSYNEQFFGPGTRLTVL.

The V call is TRBV6-5, the J call TRBJ2-6, with D perhaps matching TRBD2 (6 bases). Germline assignment: CDR1 MNHEY and CDR2 SVGAGI. The CDR3 has 15 amino acids. V lost 7 bases and J lost 0, with 10 bases in between. CDR3 nucleotide sequence: TGTGCCAGCACAGCGGGTAGCTCTGGGGCCAACGTCCTGACTTTC. It is translated as CASTAGSSGANVLTF.

This clone has just a few counts. This chain links TRBV4-1 with TRBJ1-2; D is possibly TRBD1 (5 bases). CDR1 and CDR2 (germline): MGHRA, YSYEKL. The germline V and J ends were trimmed by 3 bases and 1 base, with 15 bases remaining between them. CDR3 length: 16 residues. CDR3 amino acids: CASSQGRASGNYGYTF. In DNA form, the CDR3 reads TGCGCCAGCAGCCAGGGCAGGGCCTCGGGTAACTATGGCTACACCTTC.

The rearrangement uses TRBV7-2 and TRBJ2-3; 12 nucleotides align to TRBD2. V shed 5 bases, J shed 4 bases, and the junction held 7 bases outside the gene matches. CDR1 SGHTA and CDR2 FQGNSA come from the germline V gene. This CDR3 comprises 16 residues. For the CDR3, the DNA is TGTGCCAGCAGCCCCCTAGCGGGAGGGCCCGCAGATACGCAGTATTTT. It encodes CASSPLAGGPADTQYF.

V and J are TRBV3-1 (or the pseudogene TRBV3-2) and TRBJ2-1; D gene unclear. V was clipped by 0 bases and J by 9 bases, with 6 bases between them. This CDR3 comprises 12 residues. Germline-derived CDR1 and CDR2 are LGHDT and YNNKEL (reference sequence). The DNA for the CDR3 is TGTGCCAGCAGCCAAGATCGCACTGAGCAGTTCTTC. Translation gives CASSQDRTEQFF.

This chain joins TRBV6-1 and TRBJ1-2; D not certain. Deletions cut 1 base from V and 7 bases from J, with 10 bases between. CDR3 length: 13 amino acids. Germline V CDR1 and CDR2: MNHNS, SASEGT. The CDR3 coding sequence is TGTGCCAGCAGTGAAGAAAGGCCTCGTGGCTACACCTTC. The encoded protein is CASSEERPRGYTF.

This chain links TRBV10-2 with TRBJ1-1; perhaps TRBD1 as D (5 bases). This CDR3 has 14 residues. CDR1 is WSHSY, CDR2 SAAADI, per germline. V shed 6 bases and J shed 3 bases, with 14 bases lying between them. CDR3 sequence reads: CASRGEIQDTEAFF. The DNA for the CDR3 is TGCGCCAGCAGGGGGGAGATTCAGGACACTGAAGCTTTCTTT.

The chain employs TRBV6-5 and TRBJ1-4; D perhaps matches TRBD1 (6 bases). Germline V lookup: CDR1 MNHEY, CDR2 SVGAGI. The CDR3 has 15 amino acids. Trimming cost V 0 bases and J 3 bases, with 8 bases left between them. The CDR3 sequence: CASSYSGTPNEKLFF. CDR3 DNA sequence: TGTGCCAGCAGTTACTCAGGGACACCTAATGAAAAACTGTTTTTT.

This rearrangement joins TRBV18 to TRBJ1-4, with no clear D. Between the trimmed V and J ends, which lost 2 bases and 3 bases, there was a span of 10 bases. CDR1 and CDR2 from the germline V gene are KGHSH and LQKENI. CDR3 length: 15 amino acids. This CDR3 is CASSPEPGANEKLFF. The DNA for the CDR3 is TGTGCCAGCTCACCAGAACCCGGGGCTAATGAAAAACTGTTTTTT.

J is TRBJ2-2 and V is TRBV2; TRBD2 aligns across 7 bases. CDR3 size: 15 residues. The V segment lost 7 bases and the J segment 1 base; nucleotides outside the gene matches: 6. Germline V lookup: CDR1 SNHLY, CDR2 FYNNEI. CDR3 DNA sequence: TGTGCCAGCATCTCTGGGAGGGTGAACACCGGGGAGCTGTTTTTT. Its translation: CASISGRVNTGELFF.

The gene calls are TRBV13 and TRBJ1-1, with no clear D. This CDR3 is 15 amino acids long. Trimming removed 2 bases from V and 1 base from J, with 11 bases in between. Germline V lookup: CDR1 PRHDT, CDR2 FYEKMQ (reference sequence). The CDR3 coding sequence is TGTGCCAGCAGCTTACTACACACAGAGAACACTGAAGCTTTCTTT. Protein sequence: CASSLLHTENTEAFF.

The chain links TRBV27 to TRBJ1-4, with D possibly being TRBD1 (6 bases). Germline CDR1 MNHEY, CDR2 SMNVEV (reference sequence). The V gene lost 5 bases and the J gene lost 2 bases, with 12 bases spanning the gap. There are 15 residues in the CDR3. CDR3 loop: CASSLTGFTNEKLFF. DNA for the CDR3: TGTGCCAGCAGTCTAACAGGGTTCACTAATGAAAAACTGTTTTTT. Together with reference TRBV27 and TRBJ1-4, the CDR3 gives the full variable domain: EAQVTQNPRYLITVTGKKLTVTCSQNMNHEYMSWYRQDPGLGLRQIYYSMNVEVTDKGDVPEGYKVSRKEKRNFPLILESPSPNQTSLYFCASSLTGFTNEKLFFGSGTQLSVL.

The chain links TRBV5-1 to TRBJ1-1; D not certain. Deletions cut 5 bases from V and 3 bases from J, with 17 bases between. The CDR3 has 15 amino acids. Germline assignment: CDR1 SGHRS and CDR2 YFSETQ. The CDR3 DNA follows: TGCGCCAGCAGACGGGAAGGGAGGGTGTACACTGAAGCTTTCTTT. Its protein product is CASRREGRVYTEAFF.

The chain combines TRBV6-5 with TRBJ2-2; D is uncertain. The CDR3 covers 12 residues. V was trimmed by 0 bases and J by 7 bases, leaving 3 bases between them. Germline CDR1 is MNHEY and CDR2 is SVGAGI. The CDR3 nucleotides read TGTGCCAGCAGTTACTCGTACGGGGAGCTGTTTTTT. Its protein is CASSYSYGELFF.

This chain uses TRBV5-6 with TRBJ2-2; 10 positions agree with TRBD2. The length of the CDR3 is 17 residues. Germline-derived CDR1 and CDR2 are SGHDT and YYEEEE. Trimming removed 4 bases from V and 7 bases from J; junction bases left unmatched: 13. CDR3 region: CASSPTTSGIFSGELFF. In DNA form, the CDR3 reads TGTGCCAGCAGCCCTACAACTAGCGGGATTTTCAGCGGGGAGCTGTTTTTT.

In DNA, the CDR3 is TGTGCCAGCAGCCAAGGGCTCAGCGGAGGGCTCTCACCCCTCCACTTT. Protein sequence: CASSQGLSGGLSPLHF. The chain recombines TRBV4-2 with TRBJ1-6; D is ambiguous. The germline V gene encodes CDR1 LGHNA and CDR2 YNFKEQ. The CDR3 has 16 amino acids. With 1 base removed from V and 10 bases from J, the gap between germline ends came to 17 bases.

This rearrangement joins TRBV29-1 to TRBJ1-2; D unclear. The CDR3 totals 10 residues. V shed 7 bases and J shed 7 bases, with 10 bases lying between them. Germline V CDR1 and CDR2: SQVTM, ANQGSEA. CDR3 loop: CSADVSGYTF. In DNA, the CDR3 is TGCAGCGCGGACGTTTCTGGCTACACCTTC.

The V call is TRBV3-1 (or the pseudogene TRBV3-2), the J call TRBJ2-7, with D unclear. Deletions cut 0 bases from V and 0 bases from J, with 15 bases between. The CDR3 length is 17 residues. Germline V gives CDR1 LGHDT, CDR2 YNNKEL (reference sequence). The CDR3 coding sequence is TGTGCCAGCAGCCAAGAACTCGCGGCCCGAAGCTCCTACGAGCAGTACTTC. It translates to CASSQELAARSSYEQYF.

This chain connects TRBV7-2 to TRBJ2-7; possible D gene TRBD1, 6 bases. Trimming left V 6 bases short and J 1 base short, with 13 bases between. The length of the CDR3 is 14 residues. The germline V gene has CDR1 SGHTA and CDR2 FQGNSA. CDR3 in DNA: TGTGCCAGCAGTTCGGACAGACTATCCTACGAGCAGTACTTC. Residues: CASSSDRLSYEQYF.

V usage is TRBV6-1 and J usage is TRBJ2-1; D is perhaps TRBD2 (6 bases). Trimming took off 2 bases at V and 9 bases at J, with 14 bases between the two ends. This CDR3 is built from 14 residues. The germline CDR1 and CDR2 sequences are MNHNS and SASEGT. DNA for the CDR3: TGTGCCAGCAGTGAACCCCTACTAGCCCGTGAGCAGTTCTTC. Its protein product is CASSEPLLAREQFF.

The genes are TRBV5-6 and TRBJ1-6; 7 bases fit TRBD1. Germline trimming cut 2 bases from V and 8 bases from J; bases unmatched to any gene: 4. Germline V gives CDR1 SGHDT, CDR2 YYEEEE. The CDR3 consists of 14 residues. CDR3 bases: TGTGCCAGCAGCTTTGGGCAGGGGGATTCACCCCTCCACTTT. This sequence encodes CASSFGQGDSPLHF.

The CDR3 sequence: CASSYLGGTSGIRSEQFF. Written as DNA, the CDR3 is TGTGCCAGCAGCTACTTGGGGGGGACTAGCGGAATACGGTCTGAGCAGTTCTTC. The V and J genes are TRBV11-2 and TRBJ2-1, with 11 bases aligning to TRBD2. This CDR3 contains 18 residues. Per germline, CDR1 SGHAT and CDR2 FQNNGV. V shed 4 bases, J shed 9 bases, and the junction held 17 bases outside the gene matches.

On this clone itself: The germline gene is not matched at one end of the junction; a read error may be the cause. The chain joins TRBV9 to TRBJ1-2; D possibly corresponds to TRBD1 (5 bases). Germline CDR1 is SGDLS and CDR2 is YYNGEE. The length of the CDR3 is 13 residues. The CDR3 DNA sequence: TGTGCCAGCAGCCTGGGACCTAATTATGGCTACACCTTC. Translating gives CASSLGPNYGYTF.

The V call is TRBV5-1, the J call TRBJ2-3; TRBD1 matches at 8 bases. CDR1 is SGHRS, CDR2 YFSETQ, per germline. With V trimmed by 0 bases and J by 5 bases, 5 bases remained unmatched. This CDR3 comprises 15 residues. CDR3 protein: CASSLAGQGLDTQYF. For the CDR3, the DNA is TGCGCCAGCAGCTTGGCAGGACAGGGATTAGATACGCAGTATTTT. Looking up the rest from reference TRBV5-1 and TRBJ2-3 gives the full variable domain: KAGVTQTPRYLIKTRGQQVTLSCSPISGHRSVSWYQQTPGQGLQFLFEYFSETQRNKGNFPGRFSGRQFSNSRSEMNVSTLELGDSALYLCASSLAGQGLDTQYFGPGTRLTVL.

The rearrangement uses TRBV3-1 (or the pseudogene TRBV3-2) and TRBJ2-5; D tentatively reads TRBD1 or TRBD2 (5 bases each). V was trimmed by 4 bases and J by 2 bases, leaving 11 bases between them. This CDR3 contains 14 residues. Germline CDR1 is LGHDT and CDR2 is YNNKEL (reference sequence). The CDR3 loop is CASSPDWGQETQYF. The CDR3 bases are TGTGCCAGCAGCCCCGATTGGGGGCAAGAGACCCAGTACTTC.

This clone was picked up one time. V usage is TRBV5-1 and J usage is TRBJ2-7; D unclear. Germline CDR1 reads SGHRS; CDR2 reads YFSETQ. V lost 0 bases to trimming and J lost 3 bases, with 7 bases between them. This CDR3 contains 13 residues. The CDR3: CASSLALGYEQYF. DNA for the CDR3: TGCGCCAGCAGCTTGGCCTTGGGCTACGAGCAGTACTTC.

J is TRBJ2-1 and V is TRBV19; D is perhaps TRBD2 (6 bases). Germline V gene data show CDR1 as LNHDA and CDR2 as SQIVND (reference sequence). Trimming cost V 8 bases and J 8 bases, with 25 bases left between them. The CDR3 consists of 16 residues. Here the CDR3 DNA reads TGTGCCAGTCAGGCCGACGGGAGATTCCCTAACTATGAGCAGTTCTTC. Protein: CASQADGRFPNYEQFF.

The V call is TRBV6-2 or TRBV6-3, the J call TRBJ2-2, with TRBD2 matching 11 bases. The junction had 0 bases not matched to a gene; V was cut back by 4 bases and J by 5 bases. CDR3 size: 14 residues. Germline CDR1 reads MNHEY; CDR2 reads SVGEGT. CDR3 nucleotide sequence: TGTGCCAGCAGTTTAGCGGGAGGGACCGGGGAGCTGTTTTTT. This translates into CASSLAGGTGELFF.

The J gene is TRBJ2-7, the V gene TRBV19; D possibly corresponds to TRBD1 (6 bases). V lost 2 bases to trimming and J lost 5 bases, with 13 bases between them. Per the germline V gene, CDR1 is LNHDA and CDR2 is SQIVND (reference sequence). This CDR3 contains 14 residues. The CDR3 loop is CASSISQGKDEQYF. For the CDR3, the DNA is TGTGCCAGTAGTATATCACAGGGAAAAGACGAGCAGTACTTC.